The T cell receptor (beta chain) described here comes from a study of blood T cell repertoires in COVID-19 (dated by TCRdb to the early 2020s). Turning to the overall study: Samples from collaborators originated in the United States, Italy and Spain and spanned both the acute and convalescent phases of COVID-19. The material from the prospective study consisted of cDNA or gDNA derived from T cells, B-cell-depleted T cells, or PBMCs. Subjects who had been exposed to COVID-19, were actively infected with it, or had recovered from it provided the deeply sampled blood TCRbeta repertoires that made up the dataset. The repertoires were released in a freely available public database meant as a resource for research on the immune response to SARS-CoV-2. The samples were drawn from the first 160 participants of the ongoing ImmuneRACE study and from roughly 1,300 subjects provided by 6 global collaborators. Sample metadata almost always included a de-identified subject ID, COVID-19 status, age in years and sex. Where available, HLA class I and class II types were obtained from metadata supplied by the sample provider rather than from assay-based typing. Paper-wide results and their limitations: The amount of clinical and demographic metadata varied by source and participant and was provided uncurated.

TCRbeta CDR3 regions were amplified from genomic DNA using the immunoSEQ Assay, a bias-controlled multiplex PCR. The study's own analysis went as follows. The number of nucleated cells in each sample was estimated by amplification of reference gene primers within the assay. Sequence reads were collapsed and filtered to measure the absolute abundance of every unique TCRbeta CDR3 rearrangement. For each sample, productive Simpson clonality was calculated as the square root of Simpson's diversity index over productive rearrangements. Drawn from immuneACCESS, this table holds only the in-frame rearrangements with V and J called that TCRdb kept. Clones are partly lost; checked studies trace under half to an unresolved V gene and leave the rest unexplained. V, J and clone size were drawn from that table, and D and trimming were deduced from the DNA. The sample yields about 270,000 clones; roughly nine tenths were counted once. Together, the top ten hold less than 3% of the sample.

Participants in the prospective study were enrolled through a virtual design, were aged about 18 to 100 years, and lived in approximately 25 United States geographic areas. Cohort assignment in the prospective study relied on participant-reported clinical history from a screening survey and a study questionnaire. For ImmuneRACE Cohort 3, a participant was defined as recovered based on two consecutive negative NP/OP PCR tests, clearance by a healthcare professional, or resolution of symptoms. In the prospective study, mobile phlebotomists collected whole blood, serum and a nasopharyngeal or oropharyngeal swab from each participant. Prospective study participants could optionally give additional blood draws and questionnaires over a roughly two-month period. Before DNA extraction, prospective study blood samples were shipped either frozen or at room temperature. In this sample, this clone turned up a few times. Its antigen remains undetermined. A junction boundary mismatches the germline segment, possibly from a read error.

The sequencing sample was made of PBMCs or T cells enriched from blood (not recorded which). This clonotype was sampled from a woman in her forties or fifties who had recovered from COVID-19.

This receptor carries the CDR3 CASSQDGTTGAFF. The nucleotide sequence reads as follows: TGCGCCAGCAGCCAAGACGGAACGACTGGAGCTTTCTTT. The rearrangement combines TRBV4-3 with TRBJ1-1; the D gene identity is not certain. CDR1 and CDR2 were assigned from the germline V gene as LGHNA and YSLEER. The cysteine opens and the phenylalanine closes a CDR3 of 13 amino acids. Of all the DNA, just the CDR3 is kept, 39 bases in frame from base 1.